This T cell receptor beta chain comes out of a study of cytomegalovirus exposure and HLA in healthy donors. Study-wide points: In vitro testing confirmed a few CMV-associated chains as specific for CMV antigens.

This clone was recorded once. As yet, its antigen is unknown. The data were produced by immunoSEQ multiplex PCR, yet TCRdb's version contains in-frame clones alone and is incomplete. The data contain some 140,000 clones, 86% of them singletons. V lost 4 bases to trimming and J lost 5 bases, with 9 bases between them. Germline loops: CDR1 LNHDA, CDR2 SQIVND (reference sequence). The CDR3 runs to 13 residues. Separate from the approximately 670-subject first cohort, the approximately 120-subject validation cohort was the one that the donors belonged to. The receptor was derived from a human donor in good health. The chain couples TRBV19 to TRBJ1-3; perhaps TRBD1 as D (6 bases). Sequencing input: PBMCs. The CDR3 DNA follows: TGTGCCAGTAGTACCGGACAGCGAAACACCATATATTTT. This gives the protein CASSTGQRNTIYF. The variable domain in full, completed from reference TRBV19 and TRBJ1-3, reads DGGITQSPKYLFRKEGQNVTLSCEQNLNHDAMYWYRQDPGQGLRLIYYSQIVNDFQKGDIAEGYSVSREKKESFPLTVTSAQKNPTAFYLCASSTGQRNTIYFGEGSWLTVV.